The clone carrying this T cell receptor beta chain was counted once. Original processing methods: Amplification with reference gene primers provided the estimates of nucleated cell counts. Profiled with immunoSEQ multiplex PCR; TCRdb holds only in-frame clones, not every one. Clonal size and the V and J genes are those of that table, whereas D and trimming came from the DNA. Here the sample spans roughly 60,000 clones, 75% to 85% being singletons. This CDR3 region has 13 residues. V was shortened by 2 bases and J by 7 bases, with 12 bases between the two germline ends. From germline, CDR1 is SGHRS and CDR2 YFSETQ. The data originate from a study of blood T cell repertoires in COVID-19. Study-wide background: Donors in the United States, Italy and Spain gave samples during acute or convalescent COVID-19. T cells, B-cell-depleted T cells, or PBMCs provided the cDNA or gDNA that served as material.

The material sequenced was peripheral blood. This chain joins TRBV5-1 and TRBJ1-1, with unresolved D. The clonotype was recovered from a woman aged 60-75 years with acute or convalescent COVID-19. The CDR3 sequence: CASSFQPGVEAFF. The CDR3 bases are TGCGCCAGCAGCTTTCAGCCGGGAGTTGAAGCTTTCTTT.